This T cell receptor (beta chain) was profiled in a study of blood T cells in healthy people across ages. This CDR3 is 13 amino acids long. Germline loops: CDR1 DFQATT, CDR2 SNEGSKA (reference sequence). The junction had 4 bases not matched to a gene; V was cut back by 3 bases and J by 2 bases. The use of a sample-barcoded 5' primer and a J-beta primer mix characterized a second PCR of 7 to 11 cycles. TCRdb re-derived calls from the 5' RACE reads in MiXCR, one entry per CDR3 protein. The sample has over 500,000 distinct CDR3 sequences; roughly a quarter are singletons. These sequences were also reported in another study, on T cells of mothers and their children.

The chain recombines TRBV20-1 with TRBJ2-7; TRBD2 aligns across 7 bases. This TCR came from a boy aged 2 to 10 in good health. Source material: blood. The CDR3: CSASSTSPYEQYF. DNA of the CDR3: TGCAGTGCTAGCTCGACTAGCCCCTACGAGCAGTACTTC.